These 11 T cell receptor beta chains came from one sample sequenced in a study of T cells in Graves' hyperthyroidism and ophthalmopathy. Researchers amplified the TCR beta CDR3 regions from RNA transcripts. Carried out on the TCR CDR3, a first-round RT-PCR used the HTBI primer set. MiXCR, applied by TCRdb to the multiplex PCR reads, yields one record per CDR3 protein. The repertoire has hundreds of thousands of distinct CDR3 sequences, about 20% of them found once; the top ten carry more than 30%. Sample: blood. Receptors were obtained from a man younger than 45 with Graves' ophthalmopathy.

This clonotype was counted many times. The chain links TRBV5-1 to TRBJ2-1; 9 positions agree with TRBD1. The CDR3 sequence is 17 residues long. Losses at the gene ends were 0 bases for V and 1 base for J; bases not matched to a gene: 5. Germline V gene sequence: CDR1 SGHRS, CDR2 YFSETQ. For the CDR3, the DNA is TGCGCCAGCAGCTTGGCCAGACAGGGGGATTCCTACAATGAGCAGTTCTTC. Encoded protein: CASSLARQGDSYNEQFF.

This clonotype was recorded a few times. DNA of the CDR3: TGTGCCAGCAGTTTAAATTGGCAGGACTCCTACGAGCAGTACTTC. Protein: CASSLNWQDSYEQYF. The gene calls are TRBV27 and TRBJ2-7; D uncertain. The germline V gene encodes CDR1 MNHEY and CDR2 SMNVEV (reference sequence). V was cut by 2 bases and J by 0 bases, with 11 bases left in between. The CDR3 contains 15 residues.

This clonotype has a handful of counts. At one end the junction does not follow the germline gene, possibly because of a read error. The chain couples TRBV20-1 to TRBJ2-3, with D tentatively TRBD1 or TRBD2 (5 bases each). This CDR3 spans 14 amino acids. The germline CDR1 and CDR2 sequences are DFQATT and SNEGSKA (reference sequence). In DNA form, the CDR3 reads TGCAGTGCTCGAGATGGGGGAGGCACAGATACGCAGTATTTT. It encodes CSARDGGGTDTQYF.

This chain joins TRBV9 and TRBJ1-3; D is ambiguous. Germline V gives CDR1 SGDLS, CDR2 YYNGEE. There are 18 residues in the CDR3. The V end lost 3 bases, the J end lost 0 bases, and 19 bases lay between the germline ends. The CDR3 spells CASSGPKDGFSSGNTIYF. The DNA of the CDR3 is TGTGCCAGCAGCGGCCCTAAAGACGGCTTCAGCTCTGGAAACACCATATATTTT.

This chain uses TRBV11-1 with TRBJ2-5; D possibly matches TRBD1 or TRBD2 (5 bases each). The CDR3 spans 15 residues. Trimming left V 3 bases short and J 4 bases short, with 15 bases between. Germline values: CDR1 SGHAT, CDR2 FQDESV (reference sequence). The CDR3 bases are TGTGCCAGCAGCTTCGTTGGGGGATGGGGAGAGACCCAGTACTTC. Encoded protein: CASSFVGGWGETQYF.

The chain couples TRBV12-3 or TRBV12-4 to TRBJ2-1; maybe TRBD1 (5 bases). Between the trimmed V and J ends, which lost 1 base and 8 bases, there was a span of 12 bases. CDR3 size: 14 residues. CDR3 region: CASSLVPGKDEQFF. For the CDR3, the DNA is TGTGCCAGCAGTTTAGTTCCAGGGAAGGATGAGCAGTTCTTC.

Only one count was recorded for this clonotype. This chain uses TRBV29-1 with TRBJ2-3; the match to TRBD1 covers 7 bases. This CDR3 has 14 amino acids. V was pared by 5 bases and J by 2 bases, with 7 bases of the junction left unmatched. Per germline, CDR1 SQVTM and CDR2 ANQGSEA. CDR3: CSVTRQGVTDTQYF. In DNA form, the CDR3 reads TGCAGCGTTACGAGACAGGGCGTCACAGATACGCAGTATTTT.

This clonotype has a count of ten or more. This sequence joins TRBV20-1 and TRBJ2-7; perhaps TRBD1 as D (6 bases). Germline lookup yields CDR1 DFQATT and CDR2 SNEGSKA (reference sequence). CDR3 length equals 14 residues. The V end lost 2 bases, the J end lost 4 bases, and 15 bases lay between the germline ends. This chain's CDR3 is CSARPPGVRYEQYF. The CDR3, as DNA: TGCAGTGCTAGACCGCCAGGGGTACGGTACGAGCAGTACTTC.

In this sample, this clonotype turned up a few times. V is TRBV7-9 and J is TRBJ1-2; a weak D match, TRBD1 (5 bases). V lost 5 bases and J lost 5, with 21 bases in between. The CDR3 loop spans 16 amino acids. Per germline, CDR1 SEHNR and CDR2 FQNEAQ (reference sequence). CDR3 sequence reads: CASSTSGSLTPYGYTF. In DNA form, the CDR3 reads TGTGCCAGCAGCACGTCAGGGTCTCTAACCCCGTATGGCTACACCTTC.

This clonotype was seen only a few times. The chain has TRBV18 and TRBJ1-5, with TRBD1 matching over 11 bases. This CDR3 is 15 amino acids long. Germline CDR1 is KGHSH and CDR2 is LQKENI. V trimming: 4 bases; J trimming: 6 bases; junction bases outside the gene matches: 5. CDR3 in amino acids: CASSQRGQGVQPQHF. CDR3 sequence (DNA): TGTGCCAGCTCACAGAGGGGACAGGGGGTTCAGCCCCAGCATTTT.

The CDR3 is CASSLAVGTGDTGELFF. CDR3 sequence (DNA): TGTGCCAGCAGCTTAGCGGTCGGGACAGGGGATACCGGGGAGCTGTTTTTT. The genes are TRBV7-2 and TRBJ2-2, with 10 bases lining up with TRBD1. V lost 0 bases, J lost 5 bases, and 6 bases stayed unmatched. This CDR3 spans 17 amino acids. Germline V gene sequence: CDR1 SGHTA, CDR2 FQGNSA.